One sample yielded the 4 T cell receptor beta chains listed below, sequenced in a study of OX40 agonist ivuxolimab in advanced cancers. The repertoire was sequenced with immunoSEQ multiplex PCR; TCRdb's copy has only in-frame clones and lacks some. The sample holds 75,000 to 95,000 clones; less than 85% are singletons and the top ten take around 0.5%. Sequences were derived from CD4+ or CD8+ T cells sorted from blood, sampled in a trial of the OX40 agonist ivuxolimab. All receptors derive from an adult with an advanced solid tumor such as melanoma, head and neck, liver or kidney cancer.

This clone was seen a single time. The J gene is TRBJ2-3, the V gene TRBV5-6; possible D gene TRBD2, 5 bases. The length of the CDR3 is 18 residues. V lost 0 bases, J lost 1 base, and 18 bases lay in between. Looked up from germline, CDR1 is SGHDT and CDR2 is YYEEEE. CDR3 coding DNA: TGTGCCAGCAGCTTGGCTAGCCACAGAATAGCCCGCACAGATACGCAGTATTTT. Protein product: CASSLASHRIARTDTQYF.

In its sample, this clone was seen once. The chain has TRBV5-6 and TRBJ1-4; D possibly corresponds to TRBD1 (5 bases). Trimming left V 0 bases short and J 8 bases short, with 14 bases between. In germline, CDR1 is SGHDT, CDR2 YYEEEE. The CDR3 sequence is 15 residues long. The CDR3 nucleotides are TGTGCCAGCAGCTTGGCTGGGGGGAATGGGGAAAAACTGTTTTTT. The encoded protein is CASSLAGGNGEKLFF.

The gene calls are TRBV28 and TRBJ2-7; D gene unclear. Germline V lookup: CDR1 MDHEN, CDR2 SYDVKM. The CDR3 covers 13 residues. Trimming left V 3 bases short and J 3 bases short, with 9 bases between. In nucleotides, the CDR3 is TGTGCCAGCAGTTTCGGGCAAGACTACGAGCAGTACTTC. Residues: CASSFGQDYEQYF.

The rearrangement joins TRBV5-6 to TRBJ1-1; D is possibly TRBD1 (6 bases). The germline gives CDR1 SGHDT, CDR2 YYEEEE. V was trimmed by 3 bases and J by 2 bases, leaving 17 bases between them. The CDR3 spans 16 residues. The CDR3: CASSSRGRAHNTEAFF. The CDR3 DNA is TGTGCCAGCAGCTCTAGGGGGAGGGCCCACAACACTGAAGCTTTCTTT.